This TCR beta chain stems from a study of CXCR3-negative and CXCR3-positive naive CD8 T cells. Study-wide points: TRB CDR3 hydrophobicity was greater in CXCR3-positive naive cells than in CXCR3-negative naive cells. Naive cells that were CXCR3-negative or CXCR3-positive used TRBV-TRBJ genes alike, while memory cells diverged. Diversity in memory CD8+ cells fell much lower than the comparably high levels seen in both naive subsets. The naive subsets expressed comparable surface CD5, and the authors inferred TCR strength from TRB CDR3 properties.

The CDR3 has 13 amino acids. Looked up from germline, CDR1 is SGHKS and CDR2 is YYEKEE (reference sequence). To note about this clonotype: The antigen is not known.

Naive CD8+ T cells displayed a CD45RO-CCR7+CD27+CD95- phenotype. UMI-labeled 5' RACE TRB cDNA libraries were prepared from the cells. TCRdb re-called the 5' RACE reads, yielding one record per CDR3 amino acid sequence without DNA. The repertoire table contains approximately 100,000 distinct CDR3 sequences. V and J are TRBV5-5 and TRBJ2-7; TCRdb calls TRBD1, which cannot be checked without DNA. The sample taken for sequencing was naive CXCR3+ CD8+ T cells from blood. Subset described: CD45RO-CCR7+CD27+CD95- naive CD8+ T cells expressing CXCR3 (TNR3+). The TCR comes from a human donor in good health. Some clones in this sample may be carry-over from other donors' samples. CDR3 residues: CASRPVGPAEQYF. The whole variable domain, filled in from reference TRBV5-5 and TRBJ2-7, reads DAGVTQSPTHLIKTRGQQVTLRCSPISGHKSVSWYQQVLGQGPQFIFQYYEKEERGRGNFPDRFSARQFPNYSSELNVNALLLGDSALYLCASRPVGPAEQYFGPGTRLTVT.